This passage covers 8 T cell receptor beta chains from one sample sequenced in a study of Graves' ophthalmopathy and Graves' hyperthyroidism (dated 2018 in TCRdb). Sequencer: Illumina HiSeq 2000. TCR beta CDR3 regions were amplified from RNA transcripts for repertoire sequencing. The first round was an RT-PCR using HTBI primers with the Qiagen OneStep RT-PCR kit, and this first round was followed by a second-round multiplex PCR, then size selection and purification. Through fastp at Q25 and MiXCR, TCRdb rebuilt clones from the public reads, retaining in-frame beta chains. Records with the same CDR3 protein are collapsed into one entry carrying the most frequent genes and DNA. The sample table records around 1,200,000 distinct CDR3 sequences; roughly 35% of these occur just once. Around 10% of the sample is taken by the ten largest. Sequencing used peripheral blood or thyroid tissue (not recorded which). The receptors derive from an adult man with Graves' hyperthyroidism.

The V gene is TRBV2, the J gene TRBJ1-6; TRBD1 matches at 11 bases. Germline CDR1 is SNHLY and CDR2 is FYNNEI. With V trimmed by 2 bases and J by 9 bases, 3 bases remained unmatched. This CDR3 spans 15 amino acids. The CDR3 DNA sequence: TGTGCCAGCAGTGAATATGGGACAGGGGGTTCACCCCTCCACTTT. Protein product: CASSEYGTGGSPLHF.

This clonotype was seen many times. The rearrangement links TRBV7-2 to TRBJ2-7; 10 nucleotides line up with TRBD2. Germline loops: CDR1 SGHTA, CDR2 FQGNSA. V trimming: 5 bases; J trimming: 6 bases; junction bases outside the gene matches: 10. The CDR3 spans 15 residues. The CDR3 spells CASSTQAGGGLEQYF. The CDR3 coding sequence is TGTGCCAGCAGCACTCAAGCGGGAGGGGGGCTCGAGCAGTACTTC. Drawing the rest from reference TRBV7-2 and TRBJ2-7, the complete variable domain is GAGVSQSPSNKVTEKGKDVELRCDPISGHTALYWYRQSLGQGLEFLIYFQGNSAPDKSGLPSDRFSAERTGGSVSTLTIQRTQQEDSAVYLCASSTQAGGGLEQYFGPGTRLTVT.

Ten or more counts support this clonotype. This sequence joins TRBV20-1 and TRBJ1-5; D is unresolved. V was pared by 3 bases and J by 7 bases, with 10 bases between. The CDR3 is made up of 12 amino acids. Germline values: CDR1 DFQATT, CDR2 SNEGSKA (reference sequence). CDR3 loop: CSARVGLQPQHF. CDR3 coding DNA: TGCAGTGCTAGGGTGGGTCTCCAGCCCCAGCATTTT.

This clonotype has ten or more counts. This chain connects TRBV19 to TRBJ1-5, with no clear D. CDR1 and CDR2 from the germline V gene are LNHDA and SQIVND (reference sequence). The CDR3 totals 13 residues. V was shortened by 1 base and J by 10 bases, with 11 bases between the two germline ends. As DNA, the CDR3 is TGTGCCAGTAGTATAGGTAGGGAAGGTCCCCAGCATTTT. Protein: CASSIGREGPQHF.

Points on this clonotype: A read error may be the cause here, since a much bigger clone is one base away. The genes are TRBV12-3 or TRBV12-4 and TRBJ1-2; D may be TRBD1 (5 bases). The V and J ends lost 6 bases and 9 bases respectively, with 14 bases between them. This CDR3 is built from 12 residues. The CDR3 sequence: CASRRDRGSYTF. CDR3 DNA: TGTGCCAGCAGGCGGGACCGCGGTAGCTACACCTTC.

The gene calls are TRBV10-3 and TRBJ2-7; the match to TRBD1 covers 8 bases. CDR3 length: 13 amino acids. The germline V gene has CDR1 ENHRY and CDR2 SYGVKD. V lost 6 bases, J lost 6 bases, and 7 bases stayed unmatched. Here the CDR3 reads CAIRPGQGLEQYF. Written as DNA, the CDR3 is TGTGCCATCAGGCCCGGACAGGGACTCGAGCAGTACTTC.

V usage is TRBV14 and J usage is TRBJ2-6; D uncertain. Trimming left V 1 base short and J 1 base short, with 17 bases between. Germline V CDR1 and CDR2: SGHDN, FVKESK. CDR3 length: 19 amino acids. CDR3 coding DNA: TGTGCCAGCAGCCAAGGGTCTAGGTTGGTGAAATCTGGGGCCAACGTCCTGACTTTC. Protein sequence: CASSQGSRLVKSGANVLTF.

This clonotype was detected only a few times. J is TRBJ1-2 and V is TRBV10-3; the match to TRBD1 covers 9 bases. This CDR3 has 12 amino acids. Germline trimming cut 5 bases from V and 7 bases from J; bases unmatched to any gene: 2. The V gene's germline CDR1 is ENHRY and CDR2 SYGVKD. CDR3 protein: CAISLDRGGYTF. For the CDR3, the DNA is TGTGCCATCAGTTTGGACAGGGGTGGCTACACCTTC.